This T cell receptor (beta chain) was documented in a study of graft-versus-host responses after intestinal transplantation. Overall study context: Multivisceral, liver-intestinal, or isolated intestinal transplants were given to recipients. Recipients uniformly received anti-thymocyte globulin induction, followed by tacrolimus and steroids for approximately 3 years.

The V and J ends lost 3 bases and 1 base, in that order; junction bases with no gene match: 7. The CDR3 is 18 residues long. Germline V gives CDR1 LNHNV, CDR2 YYDKDF (reference sequence). Clones were read by immunoSEQ multiplex PCR, and TCRdb kept only the in-frame ones, dropping some. Among about 97,000 clones listed, 80% to 95% were seen once. The receptor comes from a human patient who received an intestinal transplant, so some T cells may come from the graft donor. Sample: PBMCs, taken about 450 days after intestinal transplant. The V and J genes are TRBV15 and TRBJ2-7, with 15 bases matching TRBD2. The CDR3: CATSRGLAGGRPSYEQYF. The CDR3 coding sequence is TGTGCCACCAGCAGGGGACTAGCGGGGGGCCGACCTTCCTACGAGCAGTACTTC.